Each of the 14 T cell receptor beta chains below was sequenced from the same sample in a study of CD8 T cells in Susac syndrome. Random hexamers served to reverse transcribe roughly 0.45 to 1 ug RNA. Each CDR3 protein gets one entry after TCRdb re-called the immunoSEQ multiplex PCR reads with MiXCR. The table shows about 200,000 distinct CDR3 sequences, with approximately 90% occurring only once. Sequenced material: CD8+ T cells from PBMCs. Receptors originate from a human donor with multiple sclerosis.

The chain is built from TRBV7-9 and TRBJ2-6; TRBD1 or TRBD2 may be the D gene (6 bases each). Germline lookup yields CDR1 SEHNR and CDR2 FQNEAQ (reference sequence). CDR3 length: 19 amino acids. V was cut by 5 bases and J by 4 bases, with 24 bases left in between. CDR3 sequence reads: CASSRTEGGLPGGANVLTF. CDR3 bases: TGTGCCAGCAGCCGTACCGAGGGGGGTTTGCCAGGAGGGGCCAACGTCCTGACTTTC.

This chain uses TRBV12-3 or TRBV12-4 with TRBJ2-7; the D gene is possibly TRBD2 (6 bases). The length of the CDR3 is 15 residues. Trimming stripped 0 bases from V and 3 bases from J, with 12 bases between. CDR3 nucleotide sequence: TGTGCCAGCAGTTTAGCCGGGGGTAACTTCTACGAGCAGTACTTC. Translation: CASSLAGGNFYEQYF.

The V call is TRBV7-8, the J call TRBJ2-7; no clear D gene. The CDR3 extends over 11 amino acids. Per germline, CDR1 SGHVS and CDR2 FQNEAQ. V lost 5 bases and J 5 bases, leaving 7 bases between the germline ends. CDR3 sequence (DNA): TGTGCCAGCAGCCAGTGGGACGAGCAGTACTTC. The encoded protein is CASSQWDEQYF.

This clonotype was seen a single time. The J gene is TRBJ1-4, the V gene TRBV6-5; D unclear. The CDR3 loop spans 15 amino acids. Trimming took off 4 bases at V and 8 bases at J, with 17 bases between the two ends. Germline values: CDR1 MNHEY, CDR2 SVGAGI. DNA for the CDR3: TGTGCCAGCAGTTTTCGTTCTGTGGCGAACGAAAAACTGTTTTTT. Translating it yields CASSFRSVANEKLFF.

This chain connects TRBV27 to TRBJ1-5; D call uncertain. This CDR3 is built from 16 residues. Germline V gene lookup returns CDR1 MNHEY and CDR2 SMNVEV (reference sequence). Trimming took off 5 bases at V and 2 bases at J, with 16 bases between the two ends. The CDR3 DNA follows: TGTGCCAGCAGTCAAGATTGGCACGGGGGCAATCAGCCCCAGCATTTT. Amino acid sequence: CASSQDWHGGNQPQHF.

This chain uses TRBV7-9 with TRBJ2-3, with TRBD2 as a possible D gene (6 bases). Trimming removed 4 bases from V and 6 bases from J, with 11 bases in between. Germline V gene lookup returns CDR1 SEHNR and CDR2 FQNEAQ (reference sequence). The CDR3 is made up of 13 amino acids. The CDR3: CASSSPAGDTQYF. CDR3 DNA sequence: TGTGCCAGCAGCTCCCCTGCGGGGGATACGCAGTATTTT.

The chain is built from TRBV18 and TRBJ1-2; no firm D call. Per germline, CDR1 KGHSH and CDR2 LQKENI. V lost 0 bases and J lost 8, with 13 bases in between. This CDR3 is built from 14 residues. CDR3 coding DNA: TGTGCCAGCTCACCACCGACGACGACGGGAGGCTACACCTTC. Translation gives CASSPPTTTGGYTF.

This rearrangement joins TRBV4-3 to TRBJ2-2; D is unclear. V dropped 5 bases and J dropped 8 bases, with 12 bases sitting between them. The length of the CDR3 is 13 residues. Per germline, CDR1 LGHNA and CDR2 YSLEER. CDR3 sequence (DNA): TGCGCCAGCAGCTCCTCCCGCGTGGGGGAGCTGTTTTTT. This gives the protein CASSSSRVGELFF.

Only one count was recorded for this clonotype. The CDR3 region is CASSHPGQGAAGANVLTF. CDR3 coding DNA: TGCGCCAGCAGCCACCCCGGACAGGGAGCGGCTGGGGCCAACGTCCTGACTTTC. This chain connects TRBV4-3 to TRBJ2-6; 8 bases line up with TRBD1. The germline CDR1 and CDR2 sequences are LGHNA and YSLEER. This CDR3 comprises 18 residues. V lost 3 bases to trimming and J lost 2 bases; unmatched junction nucleotides: 9.

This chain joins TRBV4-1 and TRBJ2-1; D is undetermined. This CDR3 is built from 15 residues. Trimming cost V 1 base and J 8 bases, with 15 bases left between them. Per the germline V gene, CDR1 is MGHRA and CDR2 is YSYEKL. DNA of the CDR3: TGCGCCAGCAGCCAAGGACCGGGTGCAGAGTATGAGCAGTTCTTC. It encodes CASSQGPGAEYEQFF.

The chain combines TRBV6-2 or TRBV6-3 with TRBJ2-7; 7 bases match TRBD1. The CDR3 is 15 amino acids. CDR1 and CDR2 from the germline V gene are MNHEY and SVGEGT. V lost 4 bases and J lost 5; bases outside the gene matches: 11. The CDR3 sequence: CASSLIQGRRNEQYF. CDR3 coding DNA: TGTGCCAGCAGTTTAATACAGGGGCGTCGGAACGAGCAGTACTTC.

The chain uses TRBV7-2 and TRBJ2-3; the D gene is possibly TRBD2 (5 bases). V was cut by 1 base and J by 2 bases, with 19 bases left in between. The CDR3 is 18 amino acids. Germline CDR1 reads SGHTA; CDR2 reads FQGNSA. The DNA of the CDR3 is TGTGCCAGCAGCTTAGTTGGGTTTAGTAGCGCCGACACAGATACGCAGTATTTT. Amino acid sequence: CASSLVGFSSADTDTQYF. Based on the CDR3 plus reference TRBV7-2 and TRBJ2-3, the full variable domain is GAGVSQSPSNKVTEKGKDVELRCDPISGHTALYWYRQSLGQGLEFLIYFQGNSAPDKSGLPSDRFSAERTGGSVSTLTIQRTQQEDSAVYLCASSLVGFSSADTDTQYFGPGTRLTVL.

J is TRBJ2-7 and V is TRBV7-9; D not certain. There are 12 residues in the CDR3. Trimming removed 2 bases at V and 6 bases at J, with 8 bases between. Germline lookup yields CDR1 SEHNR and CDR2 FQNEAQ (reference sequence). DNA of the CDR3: TGTGCCAGCAGCTTATCGGGTTCCGAGCAGTACTTC. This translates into CASSLSGSEQYF.

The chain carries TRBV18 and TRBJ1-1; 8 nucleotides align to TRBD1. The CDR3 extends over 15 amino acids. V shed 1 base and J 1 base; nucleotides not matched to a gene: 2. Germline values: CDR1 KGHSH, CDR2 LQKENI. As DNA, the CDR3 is TGTGCCAGCTCACCACTCGACAGGGGGAACACTGAAGCTTTCTTT. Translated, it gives CASSPLDRGNTEAFF. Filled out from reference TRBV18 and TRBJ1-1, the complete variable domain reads NAGVMQNPRHLVRRRGQEARLRCSPMKGHSHVYWYRQLPEEGLKFMVYLQKENIIDESGMPKERFSAEFPKEGPSILRIQQVVRGDSAAYFCASSPLDRGNTEAFFGQGTRLTVV.